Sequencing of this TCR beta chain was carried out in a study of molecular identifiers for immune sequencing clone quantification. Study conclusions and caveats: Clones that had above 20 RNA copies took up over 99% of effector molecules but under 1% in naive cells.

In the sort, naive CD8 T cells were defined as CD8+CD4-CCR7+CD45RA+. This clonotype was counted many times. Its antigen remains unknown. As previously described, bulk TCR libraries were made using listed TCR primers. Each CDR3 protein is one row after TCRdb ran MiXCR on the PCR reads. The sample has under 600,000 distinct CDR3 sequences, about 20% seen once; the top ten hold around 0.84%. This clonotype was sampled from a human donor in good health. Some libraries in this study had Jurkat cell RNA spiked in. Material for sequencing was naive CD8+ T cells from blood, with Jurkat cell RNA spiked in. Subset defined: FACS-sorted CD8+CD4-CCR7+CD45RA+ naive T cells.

CDR3 sequence (DNA): TGCAGTGCTAGTACGGGCCTCACAGATACGCAGTATTTT. Its translation: CSASTGLTDTQYF. This chain joins TRBV20-1 and TRBJ2-3; D unresolved. The V and J ends lost 3 bases and 2 bases respectively, with 9 bases between them. The germline gives CDR1 DFQATT, CDR2 SNEGSKA (reference sequence). The length of the CDR3 is 13 residues.